This T cell receptor (beta chain) was profiled in a study of identical twins. The CDR3 covers 14 residues. V was clipped by 10 bases and J by 0 bases; unmatched bases: 4. Germline CDR1 and CDR2: WSHSY and SAAADI. A universal primer site was incorporated via template switching, and the cDNA contained unique molecular identifiers. TCRdb passed the 5' RACE reads through MiXCR, listing each CDR3 protein once. Among a few hundred thousand distinct CDR3 sequences listed, over 9% were seen once. This sample was shared with a second study, whose subject was yellow fever vaccine responses in identical twins.

Sequenced sample: CD8+ T cells sorted from blood. The chain is built from TRBV10-2 and TRBJ2-3; 10 nucleotides agree with TRBD2. The receptor was isolated from a woman between 18 and 30 years old in good health. CDR3 sequence (DNA): TGCGCCATCTCTAGCGGGGGAAGCACAGATACGCAGTATTTT. Translating it yields CAISSGGSTDTQYF.